These 20 T cell receptor beta chains came from one sample sequenced in a study of CD4+ T cells in melanoma. The repertoire was sequenced with immunoSEQ multiplex PCR; TCRdb's copy has only in-frame clones and lacks some. The data contain around 19,000 clones, over 70% of them singletons. Sequencing was done on a sample of cells from a culture (not recorded whether cultured in vitro). The receptor source for this set is a human donor with melanoma.

The chain carries TRBV4-2 and TRBJ1-2; D not resolved. Germline-derived CDR1 and CDR2 are LGHNA and YNFKEQ. The CDR3 runs 14 residues. Trimming stripped 0 bases from V and 7 bases from J, with 12 bases between. The CDR3 reads CASSQDLTPAGYTF. The CDR3 DNA reads TGTGCCAGCAGCCAAGATCTCACACCGGCTGGCTACACCTTC.

The chain combines TRBV19 with TRBJ1-5, with D possibly matching TRBD1 (5 bases). Per the germline V gene, CDR1 is LNHDA and CDR2 is SQIVND (reference sequence). Between the trimmed V and J ends, which lost 7 bases and 4 bases, there was a span of 8 bases. This CDR3 is 12 amino acids long. CDR3 in amino acids: CASMNRNQPQHF. In DNA, the CDR3 is TGTGCCAGTATGAACAGGAATCAGCCCCAGCATTTT.

This chain joins TRBV5-1 and TRBJ2-5; D unclear. V was cut by 4 bases and J by 3 bases, with 10 bases left in between. The CDR3 covers 13 residues. CDR1 SGHRS and CDR2 YFSETQ come from the germline V gene. CDR3 region: CASSLPGEETQYF. CDR3 in DNA: TGCGCCAGCAGCCTGCCCGGAGAAGAGACCCAGTACTTC.

The chain is built from TRBV6-1 and TRBJ2-5, with 7 nucleotides matching TRBD2. Germline CDR1 reads MNHNS; CDR2 reads SASEGT. CDR3 size: 15 residues. The V and J ends lost 6 bases and 0 bases, in that order; junction bases with no gene match: 7. CDR3 nucleotides: TGTGCCAGCAGGGTTTCGACTAGCCACCAAGAGACCCAGTACTTC. Translating it yields CASRVSTSHQETQYF.

The chain recombines TRBV6-1 with TRBJ1-5; D gene uncertain. The V gene's germline CDR1 is MNHNS and CDR2 SASEGT. CDR3 size: 14 residues. V was pared by 3 bases and J by 7 bases, with 13 bases between. CDR3 bases: TGTGCCAGCAGTGACCTTCCCCAAGGGCAGCCCCAGCATTTT. Its protein is CASSDLPQGQPQHF.

The V and J genes are TRBV7-3 and TRBJ1-6; 7 positions agree with TRBD1. The germline CDR1 and CDR2 sequences are SGHTA and FQGTGA. The CDR3 consists of 14 residues. J lost 7 bases, V lost 5 bases, and 5 bases had no gene match. The CDR3 loop reads CASSHGQENSPLHF. Here the CDR3 DNA reads TGTGCCAGCAGCCATGGACAGGAAAATTCACCCCTCCACTTT.

This clone was observed a few times. CDR3: CASGLVSPSHRHNYGYTF. The DNA for the CDR3 is TGTGCTAGTGGTTTGGTATCCCCCAGCCACCGACATAACTATGGCTACACCTTC. The chain employs TRBV12-5 and TRBJ1-2; no firm D call. The CDR3 has 18 residues. The germline gives CDR1 LGHNT, CDR2 FRNRAP. V was cut by 0 bases and J by 1 base, with 18 bases left in between. The whole variable domain, remainder taken from reference TRBV12-5 and TRBJ1-2, is DARVTQTPRHKVTEMGQEVTMRCQPILGHNTVFWYRQTMMQGLELLAYFRNRAPLDDSGMPKDRFSAEMPDATLATLKIQPSEPRDSAVYFCASGLVSPSHRHNYGYTFGSGTRLTVV.

The chain employs TRBV7-9 and TRBJ2-3; tentatively, D is TRBD1 or TRBD2 (5 bases each). Trimming cost V 1 base and J 7 bases, with 12 bases left between them. Germline values: CDR1 SEHNR, CDR2 FQNEAQ (reference sequence). The CDR3 covers 14 residues. The CDR3 sequence is CASSLGGWANTQYF. The CDR3 DNA follows: TGTGCCAGCAGCTTAGGGGGGTGGGCGAATACGCAGTATTTT.

This clone was found a few times. This chain links TRBV30 with TRBJ2-1, with 8 bases that match TRBD2. The V gene end was trimmed by 3 bases and the J gene end by 3 bases; junction bases not matched to a gene: 13. Germline CDR1 is GTSNPN and CDR2 is SVGIG (reference sequence). The CDR3 contains 17 residues. The CDR3 spells CAWRGIKAGAYYNEQFF. CDR3 DNA: TGTGCCTGGAGGGGAATAAAAGCGGGGGCCTACTACAATGAGCAGTTCTTC.

The chain links TRBV6-1 to TRBJ2-7; TRBD1 might be the D (5 bases). Deletions cut 7 bases from V and 2 bases from J, with 12 bases between. The CDR3 extends over 13 amino acids. Germline-derived CDR1 and CDR2 are MNHNS and SASEGT. In DNA, the CDR3 is TGTGCCAGCAACCCGACAGTAGCCTACGAGCAGTACTTC. The encoded protein is CASNPTVAYEQYF.

This chain links TRBV19 with TRBJ2-6, with D tentatively TRBD1 (6 bases). V shed 5 bases and J shed 2 bases, with 10 bases lying between them. This CDR3 contains 15 residues. Germline CDR1 LNHDA, CDR2 SQIVND (reference sequence). CDR3 DNA sequence: TGTGCCAGTAGTCGAAACAGGGCTGGGGCCAACGTCCTGACTTTC. Translation: CASSRNRAGANVLTF.

The rearrangement links TRBV6-5 to TRBJ2-1; perhaps TRBD2 as D (7 bases). Germline CDR1 is MNHEY and CDR2 is SVGAGI. The CDR3 totals 14 residues. V was cut by 7 bases and J by 2 bases, with 12 bases left in between. In DNA form, the CDR3 reads TGTGCCAGCACGGCGGGGGACACCTACAATGAGCAGTTCTTC. Encoded protein: CASTAGDTYNEQFF.

This clone was picked up a small number of times. CDR3 sequence: CASSAFPMESYEQYF. The DNA of the CDR3 is TGTGCCAGCAGTGCCTTCCCAATGGAGTCCTACGAGCAGTACTTC. This chain connects TRBV6-1 to TRBJ2-7, with D unresolved. CDR1 and CDR2 (germline): MNHNS, SASEGT. This CDR3 has 15 residues. The V end was cut by 4 bases, the J end by 1 base, with 14 bases between.

The V gene is TRBV7-8, the J gene TRBJ2-1, with D maybe TRBD2 (6 bases). This CDR3 is built from 14 residues. V was cut by 4 bases and J by 8 bases, with 15 bases left in between. CDR1 is SGHVS, CDR2 FQNEAQ, per germline. In DNA, the CDR3 is TGTGCCAGCAGCTACGGAGGGAGGCGGGATGAGCAGTTCTTC. Translated, it gives CASSYGGRRDEQFF.

J is TRBJ2-4 and V is TRBV7-2, with 7 bases lining up with TRBD1. The CDR3 is made up of 16 amino acids. CDR1 is SGHTA, CDR2 FQGNSA, per germline. The V segment lost 2 bases and the J segment 1 base; nucleotides outside the gene matches: 5. The CDR3 reads CASSLRLRGAKNIQYF. The CDR3 DNA reads as TGTGCCAGCAGCTTACGTCTCAGGGGGGCCAAAAACATTCAGTACTTC.

The count of this clone is one. This chain links TRBV30 with TRBJ2-5; 9 nucleotides agree with TRBD1. This CDR3 region has 14 residues. Per germline, CDR1 GTSNPN and CDR2 SVGIG (reference sequence). J was trimmed by 4 bases and V by 5 bases; bases with no gene match: 8. This CDR3 reads CAWDRDRGGETQYF. The CDR3 nucleotides are TGTGCCTGGGACCGAGACAGGGGGGGAGAGACCCAGTACTTC.

Comments on this clone: The junction shows a germline mismatch at one end, possibly a read error. The chain uses TRBV5-1 and TRBJ2-5; the D call may be TRBD1 or TRBD2 (5 bases each). The CDR3 consists of 18 residues. The V gene's germline CDR1 is SGHRS and CDR2 YFSETQ. The CDR3 DNA follows: TGCGCCAGCAGCTTGGCCGCCGGGGCAAATACGGTTCAAGGGACCCAGTACTTC. Its protein is CASSLAAGANTVQGTQYF. Supplemented by reference TRBV5-1 and TRBJ2-5, the full variable domain reads KAGVTQTPRYLIKTRGQQVTLSCSPISGHRSVSWYQQTPGQGLQFLFEYFSETQRNKGNFPGRFSGRQFSNSRSEMNVSTLELGDSALYLCASSLAAGANTVQGTQYFGPGTRLLVL.

This chain's CDR3 is CASSRGTGFGYTF. In DNA, the CDR3 is TGTGCCAGCTCACGAGGGACAGGGTTTGGCTACACCTTC. This chain connects TRBV18 to TRBJ1-2, with TRBD1 identical over 9 bases. The V segment lost 4 bases and the J segment 7 bases; nucleotides outside the gene matches: 4. The CDR3 runs to 13 residues. In germline, CDR1 is KGHSH, CDR2 LQKENI.

The CDR3 DNA sequence: TGTGCCATCAGATCGACAGGGACTGGCTACACCTTC. Amino acid sequence: CAIRSTGTGYTF. This rearrangement joins TRBV10-3 to TRBJ1-2; 7 bases line up with TRBD1. The J segment lost 7 bases and the V segment lost 6 bases, leaving 5 bases of the junction unmatched. In germline, CDR1 is ENHRY, CDR2 SYGVKD. The CDR3 has 12 amino acids.

The V and J genes are TRBV30 and TRBJ1-5; D is uncertain. Germline loops: CDR1 GTSNPN, CDR2 SVGIG (reference sequence). Between the trimmed V and J ends, which lost 2 bases and 4 bases, there was a span of 9 bases. The CDR3 runs to 13 residues. This chain's CDR3 is CAWSRRENQPQHF. The CDR3 DNA sequence: TGTGCCTGGAGTAGGAGGGAGAATCAGCCCCAGCATTTT.